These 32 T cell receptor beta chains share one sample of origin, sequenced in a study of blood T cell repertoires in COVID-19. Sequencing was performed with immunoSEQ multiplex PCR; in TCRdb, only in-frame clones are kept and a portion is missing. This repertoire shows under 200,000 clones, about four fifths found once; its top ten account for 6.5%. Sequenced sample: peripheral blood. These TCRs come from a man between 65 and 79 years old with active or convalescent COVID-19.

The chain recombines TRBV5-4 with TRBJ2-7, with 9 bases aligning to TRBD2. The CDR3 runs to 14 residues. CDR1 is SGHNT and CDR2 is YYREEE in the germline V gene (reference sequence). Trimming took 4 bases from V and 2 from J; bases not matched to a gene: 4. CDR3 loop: CASSAGTSPYEQYF. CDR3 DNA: TGTGCCAGCAGCGCCGGGACTAGCCCCTACGAGCAGTACTTC.

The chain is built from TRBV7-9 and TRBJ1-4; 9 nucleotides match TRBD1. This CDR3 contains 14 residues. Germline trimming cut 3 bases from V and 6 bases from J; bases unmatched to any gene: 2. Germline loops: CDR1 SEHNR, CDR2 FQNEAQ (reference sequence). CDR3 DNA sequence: TGTGCCAGCAGCTTCGACAGGGGGGATGAAAAACTGTTTTTT. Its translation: CASSFDRGDEKLFF. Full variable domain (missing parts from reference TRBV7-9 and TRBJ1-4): DTGVSQNPRHKITKRGQNVTFRCDPISEHNRLYWYRQTLGQGPEFLTYFQNEAQLEKSRLLSDRFSAERPKGSFSTLEIQRTEQGDSAMYLCASSFDRGDEKLFFGSGTQLSVL.

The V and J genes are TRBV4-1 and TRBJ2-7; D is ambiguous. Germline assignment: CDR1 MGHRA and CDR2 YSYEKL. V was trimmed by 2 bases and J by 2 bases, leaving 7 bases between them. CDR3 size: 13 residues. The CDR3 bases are TGCGCCAGCAGCCAACCCGACACCTACGAGCAGTACTTC. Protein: CASSQPDTYEQYF.

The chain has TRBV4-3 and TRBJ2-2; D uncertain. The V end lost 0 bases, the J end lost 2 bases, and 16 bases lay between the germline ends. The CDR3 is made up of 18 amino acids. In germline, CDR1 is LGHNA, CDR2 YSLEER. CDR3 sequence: CASSQETVSQINTGELFF. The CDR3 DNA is TGCGCCAGCAGCCAAGAAACAGTATCCCAAATTAACACCGGGGAGCTGTTTTTT.

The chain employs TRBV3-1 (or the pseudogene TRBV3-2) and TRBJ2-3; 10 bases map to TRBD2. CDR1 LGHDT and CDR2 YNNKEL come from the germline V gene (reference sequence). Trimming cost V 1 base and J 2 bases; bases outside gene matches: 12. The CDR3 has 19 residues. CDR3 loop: CASSQGGASGSMATDTQYF. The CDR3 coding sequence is TGTGCCAGCAGCCAAGGGGGCGCTAGCGGGAGCATGGCCACAGATACGCAGTATTTT.

CDR3 loop: CASRRGGGTEAFF. The CDR3 nucleotides read TGTGCCAGCAGGAGGGGAGGGGGCACTGAAGCTTTCTTT. The chain uses TRBV6-5 and TRBJ1-1; D perhaps matches TRBD1 (6 bases). Trimming left V 6 bases short and J 4 bases short, with 12 bases between. This CDR3 has 13 amino acids. Germline V lookup: CDR1 MNHEY, CDR2 SVGAGI.

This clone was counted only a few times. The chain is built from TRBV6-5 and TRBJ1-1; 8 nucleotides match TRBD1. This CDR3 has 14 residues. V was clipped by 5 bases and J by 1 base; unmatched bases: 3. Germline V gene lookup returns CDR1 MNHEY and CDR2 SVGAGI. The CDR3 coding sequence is TGTGCCAGCAGTACGGACAGGGCGAACACTGAAGCTTTCTTT. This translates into CASSTDRANTEAFF.

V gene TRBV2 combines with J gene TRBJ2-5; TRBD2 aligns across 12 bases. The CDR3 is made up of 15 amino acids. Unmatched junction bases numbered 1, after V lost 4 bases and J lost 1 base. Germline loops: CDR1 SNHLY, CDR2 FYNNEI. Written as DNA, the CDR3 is TGTGCCAGCAGTGGGACTAGCGGGGTCCAAGAGACCCAGTACTTC. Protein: CASSGTSGVQETQYF.

CDR3 sequence reads: CASSYRAGANVLTF. For the CDR3, the DNA is TGTGCCAGCAGTTACCGGGCTGGGGCCAACGTCCTGACTTTC. The rearrangement joins TRBV6-5 to TRBJ2-6; D gene uncertain. Trimming took off 2 bases at V and 2 bases at J, with 4 bases between the two ends. CDR1 and CDR2 from the germline V gene are MNHEY and SVGAGI. CDR3 length: 14 amino acids.

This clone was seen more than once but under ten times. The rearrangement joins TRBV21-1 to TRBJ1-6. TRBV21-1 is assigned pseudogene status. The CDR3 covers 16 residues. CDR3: CASSKGRQCYNSPLHF. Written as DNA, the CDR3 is TGTGCCAGCAGCAAAGGGCGGCAGTGCTATAATTCACCCCTCCACTTT.

CDR3 sequence reads: CASSFGPGQGGNTIYF. CDR3 DNA sequence: TGTGCCAGCAGCTTTGGGCCGGGACAGGGAGGAAACACCATATATTTT. J is TRBJ1-3 and V is TRBV7-2; TRBD1 matches at 9 bases. After removal of 3 bases from V and 4 bases from J, the junction contained 7 bases not matched to a gene. There are 16 residues in the CDR3. CDR1 is SGHTA and CDR2 is FQGNSA in the germline V gene.

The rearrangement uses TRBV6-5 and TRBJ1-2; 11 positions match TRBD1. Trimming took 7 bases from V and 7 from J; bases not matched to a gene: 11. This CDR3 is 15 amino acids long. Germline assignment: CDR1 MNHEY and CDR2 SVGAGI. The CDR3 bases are TGTGCCAGCAAACCCCCCGGACAGGGGGCGCGTGGCTACACCTTC. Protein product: CASKPPGQGARGYTF.

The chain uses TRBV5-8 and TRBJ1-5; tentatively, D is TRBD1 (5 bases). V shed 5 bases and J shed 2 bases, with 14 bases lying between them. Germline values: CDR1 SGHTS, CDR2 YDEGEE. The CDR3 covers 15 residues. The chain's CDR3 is CASSSRVYGNQPQHF. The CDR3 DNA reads TGTGCCAGCAGTTCCAGGGTGTACGGCAATCAGCCCCAGCATTTT.

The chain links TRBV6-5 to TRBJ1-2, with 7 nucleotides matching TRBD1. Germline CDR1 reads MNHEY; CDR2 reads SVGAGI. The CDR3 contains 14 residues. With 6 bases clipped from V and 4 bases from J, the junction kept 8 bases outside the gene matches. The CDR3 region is CASSKGQFSYGYTF. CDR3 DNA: TGTGCCAGCAGCAAGGGACAGTTCTCCTATGGCTACACCTTC.

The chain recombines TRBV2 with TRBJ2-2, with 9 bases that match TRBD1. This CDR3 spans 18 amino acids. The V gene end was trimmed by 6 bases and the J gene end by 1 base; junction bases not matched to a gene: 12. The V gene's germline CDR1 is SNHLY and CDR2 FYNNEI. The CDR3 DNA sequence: TGTGCCAGCAGGCTTACGACAGGGGGATCCTTGAACACCGGGGAGCTGTTTTTT. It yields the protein CASRLTTGGSLNTGELFF.

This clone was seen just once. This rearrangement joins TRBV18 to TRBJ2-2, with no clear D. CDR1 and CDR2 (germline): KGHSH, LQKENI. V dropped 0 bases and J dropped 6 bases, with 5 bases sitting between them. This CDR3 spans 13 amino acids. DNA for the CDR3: TGTGCCAGCTCACCACCGTCATCCGGGGAGCTGTTTTTT. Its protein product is CASSPPSSGELFF.

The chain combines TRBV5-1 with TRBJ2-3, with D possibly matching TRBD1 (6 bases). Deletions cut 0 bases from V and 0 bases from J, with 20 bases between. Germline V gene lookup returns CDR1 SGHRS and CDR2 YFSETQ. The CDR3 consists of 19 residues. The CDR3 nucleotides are TGCGCCAGCAGCTTGGGCCCCACAGGGATGCGTTCTAGCACAGATACGCAGTATTTT. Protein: CASSLGPTGMRSSTDTQYF.

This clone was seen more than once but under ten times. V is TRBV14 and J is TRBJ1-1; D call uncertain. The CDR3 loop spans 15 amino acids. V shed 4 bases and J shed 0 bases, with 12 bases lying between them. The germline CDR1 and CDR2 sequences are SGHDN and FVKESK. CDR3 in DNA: TGTGCCAGCAGCCCAAGCCAGGTTATGAACACTGAAGCTTTCTTT. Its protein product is CASSPSQVMNTEAFF.

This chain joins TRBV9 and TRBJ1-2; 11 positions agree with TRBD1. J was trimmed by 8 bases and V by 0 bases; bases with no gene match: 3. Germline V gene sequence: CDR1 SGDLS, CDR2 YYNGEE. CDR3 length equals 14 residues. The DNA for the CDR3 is TGTGCCAGCAGCGTAGAGGACAGGGGGCCAGGCTACACCTTC. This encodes CASSVEDRGPGYTF.

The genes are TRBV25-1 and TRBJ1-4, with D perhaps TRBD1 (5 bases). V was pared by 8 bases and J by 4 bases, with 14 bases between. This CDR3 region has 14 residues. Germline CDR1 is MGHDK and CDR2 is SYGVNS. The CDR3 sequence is CASFRGSRNEKLFF. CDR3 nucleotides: TGTGCCAGCTTTAGGGGCAGCCGTAATGAAAAACTGTTTTTT.

CDR3 DNA sequence: TGCGCCAGCAGCTTGGCCGGTCAGGGGACGGGCACAGATACGCAGTATTTT. Translated: CASSLAGQGTGTDTQYF. V gene TRBV5-1 combines with J gene TRBJ2-3; possibly TRBD1 for D (6 bases). CDR3 length: 17 amino acids. Deletions cut 0 bases from V and 1 base from J, with 15 bases between. From germline, CDR1 is SGHRS and CDR2 YFSETQ.

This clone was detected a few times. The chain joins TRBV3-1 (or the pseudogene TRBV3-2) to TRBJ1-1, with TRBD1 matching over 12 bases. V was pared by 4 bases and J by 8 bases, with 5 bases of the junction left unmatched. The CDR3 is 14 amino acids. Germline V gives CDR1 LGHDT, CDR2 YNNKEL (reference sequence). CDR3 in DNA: TGTGCCAGCAGCCCCCGGGACAGGGGGCCCGAAGCTTTCTTT. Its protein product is CASSPRDRGPEAFF.

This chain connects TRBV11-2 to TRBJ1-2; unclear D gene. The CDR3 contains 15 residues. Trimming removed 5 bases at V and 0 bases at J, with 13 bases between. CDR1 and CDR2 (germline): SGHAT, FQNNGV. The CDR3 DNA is TGTGCCAGCAGCCCAAGCCCAAGTGCTAACTATGGCTACACCTTC. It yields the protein CASSPSPSANYGYTF.

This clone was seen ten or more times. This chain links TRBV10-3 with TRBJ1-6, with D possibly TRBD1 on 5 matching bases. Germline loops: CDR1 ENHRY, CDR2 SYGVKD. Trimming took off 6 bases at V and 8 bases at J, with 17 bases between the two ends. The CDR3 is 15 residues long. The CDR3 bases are TGTGCCATCAGGGGATCCAGGGTCAAGGATTCACCCCTCCACTTT. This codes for CAIRGSRVKDSPLHF.

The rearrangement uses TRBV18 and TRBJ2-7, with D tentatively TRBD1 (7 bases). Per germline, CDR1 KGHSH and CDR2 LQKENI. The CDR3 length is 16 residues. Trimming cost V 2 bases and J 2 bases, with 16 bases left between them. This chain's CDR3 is CASSPRGQGGTYEQYF. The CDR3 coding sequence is TGTGCCAGCTCACCAAGGGGGCAGGGGGGAACCTACGAGCAGTACTTC.

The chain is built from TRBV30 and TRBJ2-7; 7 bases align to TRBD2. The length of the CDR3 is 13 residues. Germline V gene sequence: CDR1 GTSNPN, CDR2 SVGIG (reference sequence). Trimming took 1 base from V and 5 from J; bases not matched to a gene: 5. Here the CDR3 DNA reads TGTGCCTGGAGTGGCGGGAGATCCCACGAGCAGTACTTC. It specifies CAWSGGRSHEQYF.

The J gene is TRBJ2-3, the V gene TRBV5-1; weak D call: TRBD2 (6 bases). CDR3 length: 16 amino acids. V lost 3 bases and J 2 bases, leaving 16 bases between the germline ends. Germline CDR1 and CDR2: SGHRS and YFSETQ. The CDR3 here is CASSSGGAGVTDTQYF. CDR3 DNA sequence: TGCGCCAGCAGCTCTGGCGGGGCCGGCGTCACAGATACGCAGTATTTT.

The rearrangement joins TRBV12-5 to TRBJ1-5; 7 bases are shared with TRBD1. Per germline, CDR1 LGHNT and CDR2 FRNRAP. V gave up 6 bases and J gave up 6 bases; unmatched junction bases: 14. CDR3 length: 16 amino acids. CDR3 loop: CASGPDRLRGGQPQHF. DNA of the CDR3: TGTGCTAGTGGCCCGGACAGGCTTCGAGGGGGTCAGCCCCAGCATTTT.

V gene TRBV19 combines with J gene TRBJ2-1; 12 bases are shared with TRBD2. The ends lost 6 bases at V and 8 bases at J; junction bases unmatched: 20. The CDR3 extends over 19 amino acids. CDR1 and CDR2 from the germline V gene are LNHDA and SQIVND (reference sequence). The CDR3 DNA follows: TGTGCCAGTAGCGCCGGGACTAGCGGGCGTTATGGTCGTATGGATGAGCAGTTCTTC. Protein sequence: CASSAGTSGRYGRMDEQFF.

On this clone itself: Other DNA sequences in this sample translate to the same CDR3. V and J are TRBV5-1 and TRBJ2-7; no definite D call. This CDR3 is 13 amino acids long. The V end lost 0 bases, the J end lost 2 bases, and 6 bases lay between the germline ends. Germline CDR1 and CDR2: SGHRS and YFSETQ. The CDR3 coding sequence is TGCGCCAGCAGCTTGGTCAGTCCCTACGAGCAGTACTTC. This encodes CASSLVSPYEQYF.

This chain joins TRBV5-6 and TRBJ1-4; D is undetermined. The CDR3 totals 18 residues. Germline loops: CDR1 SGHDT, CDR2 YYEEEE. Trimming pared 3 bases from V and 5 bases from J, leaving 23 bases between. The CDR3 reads CASSWGGSYRALNEKLFF. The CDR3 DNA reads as TGTGCCAGCAGCTGGGGAGGCTCTTACCGAGCACTAAATGAAAAACTGTTTTTT.

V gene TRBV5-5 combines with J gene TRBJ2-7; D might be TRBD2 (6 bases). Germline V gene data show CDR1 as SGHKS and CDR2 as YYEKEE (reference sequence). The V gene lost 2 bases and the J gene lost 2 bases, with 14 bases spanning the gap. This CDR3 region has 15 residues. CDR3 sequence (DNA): TGTGCCAGCAGCTTCTCCCCTAGCGACGCCTACGAGCAGTACTTC. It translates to CASSFSPSDAYEQYF.